Listed below are T cell receptor beta chains from one sample, sequenced in a study of beta chain features in type 1 diabetes. Measured with immunoSEQ multiplex PCR; TCRdb has only the in-frame clones, and not every one. The sample carries around 690,000 clones, around an eighth recorded once. The sample comprised naive CD4+ T cells from blood. The receptor set was obtained from a man aged 30 to 39 with type 1 diabetes. CDR3s include the opening cysteine and the closing phenylalanine or tryptophan. A D gene is named only where the DNA matches it firmly. Some rows have no size entry. The others give once, few or many, or a class for an expanded clone.

TRBJ2-5,TRBD1,TRBV15,-,CATSRDRQGSETQYF,TGTGCCACCAGCAGAGATAGACAGGGGTCGGAGACCCAGTACTTC
TRBJ2-1,TRBD2,TRBV5-1,few,CASSFMGLDNYEQFF,TGCGCCAGCAGCTTCATGGGACTAGATAACTATGAGCAGTTCTTC
TRBJ2-3,-,TRBV5-4,-,CASSRSSGTDTQYF,TGTGCCAGCAGCAGGAGCTCGGGCACAGATACGCAGTATTTT
TRBJ2-7,TRBD1,TRBV18,-,CASSPPRTGSNEQYF,TGTGCCAGCTCACCACCGCGGACAGGGTCCAACGAGCAGTACTTC
TRBJ1-5,TRBD1,TRBV4-1,few,CASSLGGRGGSNQPQHF,TGCGCCAGCAGCCTGGGAGGTAGAGGGGGCTCCAATCAGCCCCAGCATTTT
TRBJ1-6,-,TRBV6-1,-,CASSEGGALGSPLHF,TGTGCCAGCAGTGAAGGGGGAGCCTTGGGTTCACCCCTCCACTTT
TRBJ2-2,-,TRBV14,-,CASSSVGSNTGELFF,TGTGCCAGCAGCTCGGTGGGTTCGAACACCGGGGAGCTGTTTTTT
TRBJ2-3,-,TRBV7-8,-,CASSFATQGGNTQYF,TGTGCCAGCAGCTTCGCGACCCAGGGCGGGAATACGCAGTATTTT
TRBJ2-6,-,TRBV6-1,-,CASSERRAGANVLTF,TGTGCCAGCAGTGAACGGAGGGCCGGGGCCAACGTCCTGACTTTC
TRBJ1-2,-,TRBV27,few,CASSDRVFSRGYTF,TGTGCCAGCAGTGATCGTGTATTTTCCCGTGGCTACACCTTC